Described below is a single T cell receptor (beta chain) sequence and its context. The data are from a study of blood T cell repertoires in COVID-19. For the study at large: T cells, B-cell-depleted T cells, or PBMCs supplied cDNA or gDNA.

Authors' analysis steps: Researchers report that nucleated cell counts were estimated from reference gene primer amplification. Method: immunoSEQ multiplex PCR; TCRdb's copy keeps in-frame clones and lacks some. Clonal size and the V and J genes are those of that table, whereas D and trimming came from the DNA. The sample lists hundreds of thousands of clones, around 90% occurring once. The TCR was taken from a man aged 60-69 years who had recovered from COVID-19. The source material was peripheral blood.

This CDR3 is CASSYGDSNSPLHF. The CDR3 DNA reads as TGTGCCAGCAGTTACGGTGACAGTAATTCACCCCTCCACTTT. The J gene is TRBJ1-6, the V gene TRBV6-5; D may be TRBD1 (5 bases). Between the trimmed V and J ends, which lost 2 bases and 6 bases, there was a span of 8 bases. The germline V gene has CDR1 MNHEY and CDR2 SVGAGI. This CDR3 contains 14 residues.